This record covers a single T cell receptor (beta chain). Its cognate antigen is unknown. These data come from a study of CD8 T cells in Susac syndrome. In Susac syndrome patients, recently defined diagnostic criteria for definite or probable disease were met. The CD8+ and CD4+ T cells were negatively isolated, with the TEMRA cells enriched by FACS. Study observations and caveats: CD4+ T cell repertoires in Susac syndrome lacked clonal expansion.

The CDR3 covers 15 residues. V lost 4 bases and J lost 0, with 11 bases in between. Germline lookup yields CDR1 MNHEY and CDR2 SMNVEV (reference sequence). RNA amounts of roughly 0.45 to 1 ug underwent reverse transcription with random hexamers. Amplification of the TCR beta CDR3 was carried out by immunoSEQ multiplex PCR, which spanned a total of 54 Vbeta and 13 Jbeta segments. TCRdb called the immunoSEQ multiplex PCR reads again in MiXCR, with one record for every CDR3 protein. The data contain approximately 190,000 distinct CDR3 sequences, approximately 94% of them seen just once; the ten biggest clones take up 0.098%.

Sequences were obtained from CD4+ T cells from PBMCs. The rearrangement uses TRBV27 and TRBJ2-3; TRBD1 might be the D (6 bases). The source of this sequence is a human donor with Susac syndrome. The CDR3 sequence: CASSSGTQSTDTQYF. CDR3 coding DNA: TGTGCCAGCAGTTCCGGGACACAGAGCACAGATACGCAGTATTTT.